The T cell receptor (beta chain) under discussion was sequenced for a study of cytomegalovirus exposure and HLA in healthy donors. Findings and caveats of the study: An ancestry cluster, one associated with Asian ancestry, reportedly showed fewer N-insertions than the 666-donor mean in a later analysis. TRBV6-2, TRBV6-3 and some other V segments were unresolvable in 87-base-pair reads. A later analysis linked a missense variant in DCLRE1C to the trimming of TCR beta V and J genes.

Vbeta (60) and Jbeta (13) primers were used in the PCR. Per the study methods: About 80 million unique TCR beta chains, about 11 million of them shared, were counted by a later analysis. TCRdb keeps only in-frame clones here, not all; method: immunoSEQ multiplex PCR. V, J and clone size were drawn from that table, and D and trimming were deduced from the DNA. Counted here are 200,000 or so clones, approximately 83% occurring once; the ten biggest clones make up approximately 0.092%. Trimming removed 6 bases from V and 10 bases from J, with 17 bases in between. The CDR3 length is 13 residues. Germline V gene data show CDR1 as SGHTA and CDR2 as FQGNSA. About this clone: The target antigen is unknown.

The sequence derives from a boy under 10 years old in good health and CMV-seronegative. The source material was PBMCs. The V and J genes are TRBV7-2 and TRBJ2-3; D is possibly TRBD1 (5 bases). The CDR3 nucleotides are TGTGCCAGCAGTCTCCTTGGGGCAAGTCCGCAGTATTTT. Amino acid sequence: CASSLLGASPQYF. Supplemented by reference TRBV7-2 and TRBJ2-3, the full variable domain reads GAGVSQSPSNKVTEKGKDVELRCDPISGHTALYWYRQSLGQGLEFLIYFQGNSAPDKSGLPSDRFSAERTGGSVSTLTIQRTQQEDSAVYLCASSLLGASPQYFGPGTRLTVL.